The 23 T cell receptor beta chains presented below share a single source sample, sequenced in a study of blood T cell repertoires in COVID-19. Sequencing was performed with immunoSEQ multiplex PCR; in TCRdb, only in-frame clones are kept and a portion is missing. The sample consists of 160,000 or so clones, about 85% of them appearing once. The sample consisted of PBMCs or T cells enriched from blood (not recorded which). The receptors were gathered from a woman aged 40-49 years with acute COVID-19.

The chain couples TRBV6-4 to TRBJ2-1, with a possible D match to TRBD1 (5 bases). The germline CDR1 and CDR2 sequences are MRHNA and SNTAGT. The CDR3 loop spans 15 amino acids. Trimming stripped 3 bases from V and 7 bases from J, with 16 bases between. This CDR3 is CASSEGLEFGNEQFF. The CDR3 DNA reads as TGTGCCAGCAGTGAGGGGCTGGAGTTCGGAAATGAGCAGTTCTTC.

The V gene is TRBV28, the J gene TRBJ1-3; D may be TRBD1 (6 bases). This CDR3 has 16 residues. Germline-derived CDR1 and CDR2 are MDHEN and SYDVKM. With 7 bases removed from V and 0 bases from J, the gap between germline ends came to 16 bases. The CDR3 loop is CASTLQGGGSGNTIYF. The CDR3 DNA reads TGTGCCAGCACCCTACAGGGCGGGGGCTCTGGAAACACCATATATTTT.

The J gene is TRBJ1-1, the V gene TRBV6-5, with 9 nucleotides matching TRBD1. Germline-derived CDR1 and CDR2 are MNHEY and SVGAGI. V was pared by 5 bases and J by 3 bases, with 4 bases of the junction left unmatched. The CDR3 loop spans 14 amino acids. For the CDR3, the DNA is TGTGCCAGCAGTCCACAGGGGGCGCACACTGAAGCTTTCTTT. Translating it yields CASSPQGAHTEAFF.

The chain carries TRBV19 and TRBJ2-1, with a tentative D call TRBD2 (6 bases). The V end lost 6 bases, the J end lost 2 bases, and 17 bases lay between the germline ends. The CDR3 runs to 16 residues. Looked up from germline, CDR1 is LNHDA and CDR2 is SQIVND (reference sequence). CDR3 sequence: CASSTHSGSPYNEQFF. CDR3 in DNA: TGTGCCAGTAGCACCCATAGCGGAAGCCCCTACAATGAGCAGTTCTTC. The complete variable domain, with remaining parts taken from reference TRBV19 and TRBJ2-1, reads DGGITQSPKYLFRKEGQNVTLSCEQNLNHDAMYWYRQDPGQGLRLIYYSQIVNDFQKGDIAEGYSVSREKKESFPLTVTSAQKNPTAFYLCASSTHSGSPYNEQFFGPGTRLTVL.

This clone showed up just once. The V gene is TRBV19, the J gene TRBJ2-3; D ambiguous. V was pared by 3 bases and J by 5 bases, with 12 bases between. The germline V gene has CDR1 LNHDA and CDR2 SQIVND (reference sequence). The CDR3 contains 14 residues. CDR3: CASSIASRGDTQYF. The CDR3 DNA reads as TGTGCCAGTAGTATCGCCTCGCGTGGAGATACGCAGTATTTT. The variable domain in full, completed from reference TRBV19 and TRBJ2-3, reads DGGITQSPKYLFRKEGQNVTLSCEQNLNHDAMYWYRQDPGQGLRLIYYSQIVNDFQKGDIAEGYSVSREKKESFPLTVTSAQKNPTAFYLCASSIASRGDTQYFGPGTRLTVL.

This chain uses TRBV7-2 with TRBJ2-7, with 10 bases lining up with TRBD2. CDR1 and CDR2 (germline): SGHTA, FQGNSA. The V gene end was trimmed by 2 bases and the J gene end by 6 bases; junction bases not matched to a gene: 7. The length of the CDR3 is 15 residues. The CDR3 nucleotides read TGTGCCAGCAGCTTAATCCTAGCGGGAGCCCGCGAGCAGTACTTC. This translates into CASSLILAGAREQYF.

DNA of the CDR3: TGTGCCAGCAGTGACGCCTTAGCGGGAGGAGAGACCCAGTACTTC. Its protein is CASSDALAGGETQYF. The V and J genes are TRBV2 and TRBJ2-5, with 10 nucleotides matching TRBD2. The V gene's germline CDR1 is SNHLY and CDR2 FYNNEI. V trimming: 3 bases; J trimming: 4 bases; junction bases outside the gene matches: 5. The CDR3 loop spans 15 amino acids.

V and J are TRBV27 and TRBJ1-6, with 9 bases fitting TRBD1. CDR1 and CDR2 from the germline V gene are MNHEY and SMNVEV (reference sequence). The trim removed 8 bases at V and 5 bases at J, leaving 10 bases unmatched. The CDR3 totals 16 residues. The CDR3 DNA sequence: TGTGCCAGCGGACTGGGACAGGGCCTTAATAATTCACCCCTCCACTTT. Its protein product is CASGLGQGLNNSPLHF.

V and J are TRBV7-9 and TRBJ1-3, with TRBD1 identical over 8 bases. The germline gives CDR1 SEHNR, CDR2 FQNEAQ (reference sequence). The CDR3 extends over 13 amino acids. Germline trimming cut 6 bases from V and 4 bases from J; bases unmatched to any gene: 2. The CDR3 DNA reads as TGTGCCAGCAGTTCAGGGGGCGGAAACACCATATATTTT. It is translated as CASSSGGGNTIYF.

The V gene is TRBV7-2, the J gene TRBJ2-3, with D perhaps matching TRBD1 (5 bases). In germline, CDR1 is SGHTA, CDR2 FQGNSA. V was shortened by 5 bases and J by 2 bases, with 11 bases between the two germline ends. CDR3 length: 14 residues. The CDR3 reads CASSPGISTDTQYF. CDR3 bases: TGTGCCAGCAGCCCAGGGATTTCCACAGATACGCAGTATTTT.

The chain has TRBV11-2 and TRBJ2-7; D may be TRBD2 (6 bases). The CDR3 totals 13 residues. CDR1 SGHAT and CDR2 FQNNGV come from the germline V gene. Trimming shortened V by 2 bases and J by 6 bases, and 11 bases separated the two germline ends. The CDR3 reads CASSLYQAGEQYV. The CDR3 DNA follows: TGTGCCAGCAGCTTATACCAAGCGGGCGAGCAGTACGTC.

V gene TRBV24-1 combines with J gene TRBJ1-1; D is possibly TRBD1 (6 bases). The germline V gene has CDR1 KGHDR and CDR2 SFDVKD. This CDR3 has 17 residues. Trimming pared 0 bases from V and 5 bases from J, leaving 18 bases between. DNA for the CDR3: TGTGCCACCAGTGATTTGCGGGGGGTCAGGGGTCATACTGAAGCTTTCTTT. Protein product: CATSDLRGVRGHTEAFF.

The chain has TRBV11-2 and TRBJ1-1; 7 nucleotides line up with TRBD1. CDR1 and CDR2 (germline): SGHAT, FQNNGV. CDR3 size: 15 residues. Losses at the gene ends were 7 bases for V and 4 bases for J; bases not matched to a gene: 12. CDR3 amino acids: CASTLPGGLGTEAFF. As DNA, the CDR3 is TGTGCCAGCACCCTTCCAGGGGGGCTGGGCACTGAAGCTTTCTTT.

The rearrangement links TRBV19 to TRBJ1-4; D uncertain. This CDR3 region has 15 residues. Germline CDR1 and CDR2: LNHDA and SQIVND (reference sequence). The V gene lost 7 bases and the J gene lost 8 bases, with 20 bases spanning the gap. The CDR3 coding sequence is TGTGCCAGTACCCCTCAGTCGAGGGCACGCGAAAAACTGTTTTTT. This gives the protein CASTPQSRAREKLFF.

This chain links TRBV20-1 with TRBJ2-7; D unclear. V was pared by 3 bases and J by 2 bases, with 5 bases between. This CDR3 is 11 amino acids long. Germline CDR1 is DFQATT and CDR2 is SNEGSKA (reference sequence). The CDR3 reads CSASATYEQYF. In nucleotides, the CDR3 is TGCAGTGCTAGCGCTACCTACGAGCAGTACTTC.

V usage is TRBV24-1 and J usage is TRBJ2-1; D perhaps matches TRBD2 (5 bases). The CDR3 has 16 residues. The V gene's germline CDR1 is KGHDR and CDR2 SFDVKD. Deletions cut 4 bases from V and 0 bases from J, with 12 bases between. DNA of the CDR3: TGTGCCACCAGTGACTACCTAGCCGCCTCCTACAATGAGCAGTTCTTC. The encoded protein is CATSDYLAASYNEQFF.

V is TRBV5-1 and J is TRBJ1-1; D not resolved. Trimming took off 0 bases at V and 7 bases at J, with 13 bases between the two ends. CDR3 length: 14 amino acids. Per germline, CDR1 SGHRS and CDR2 YFSETQ. The CDR3 nucleotides read TGCGCCAGCAGCTTGGCCGGGGAACACGGTGAAGCTTTCTTT. It encodes CASSLAGEHGEAFF.

A word on this clone: A read error may account for a junction end that differs from germline. The gene calls are TRBV19 and TRBJ2-2, with 10 bases identical to TRBD1. The CDR3 totals 14 residues. The germline V gene encodes CDR1 LNHDA and CDR2 SQIVND (reference sequence). The CDR3 nucleotides read TGTGCCAGTAGTGACAGGGGGCTCACCGGGAAGCTGTTTTTT. Encoded protein: CASSDRGLTGKLFF.

The table lists this clone with a few counts. The V and J genes are TRBV27 and TRBJ2-5; 8 bases align to TRBD2. The CDR3 is 15 residues long. V trimming: 5 bases; J trimming: 4 bases; junction bases outside the gene matches: 9. Germline CDR1 and CDR2: MNHEY and SMNVEV (reference sequence). CDR3 sequence: CASSPAGVSTETQYF. Here the CDR3 DNA reads TGTGCCAGCAGTCCAGCGGGAGTCTCAACAGAGACCCAGTACTTC.

The rearrangement joins TRBV28 to TRBJ1-5; D possibly corresponds to TRBD1 (5 bases). Trimming took 6 bases from V and 4 from J, leaving 13 bases between them. Per germline, CDR1 MDHEN and CDR2 SYDVKM. The CDR3 consists of 14 residues. CDR3 loop: CASSNGGSNQPQHF. The CDR3 coding sequence is TGTGCCAGCAGCAACGGGGGGTCTAATCAGCCCCAGCATTTT. The complete variable domain, with remaining parts taken from reference TRBV28 and TRBJ1-5, reads DVKVTQSSRYLVKRTGEKVFLECVQDMDHENMFWYRQDPGLGLRLIYFSYDVKMKEKGDIPEGYSVSREKKERFSLILESASTNQTSMYLCASSNGGSNQPQHFGDGTRLSIL.

The genes are TRBV3-1 (or the pseudogene TRBV3-2) and TRBJ2-6, with TRBD1 as a possible D gene (5 bases). The germline gives CDR1 LGHDT, CDR2 YNNKEL (reference sequence). The CDR3 is made up of 16 amino acids. V was cut by 11 bases and J by 0 bases, with 17 bases left in between. The CDR3 protein is CAASSRVNSGANVLTF. CDR3 nucleotides: TGTGCCGCTTCCTCCAGGGTGAACTCTGGGGCCAACGTCCTGACTTTC.

The chain combines TRBV5-6 with TRBJ1-1; D remains ambiguous. This CDR3 comprises 13 residues. The germline CDR1 and CDR2 sequences are SGHDT and YYEEEE. Trimming removed 0 bases from V and 2 bases from J, with 5 bases in between. The chain's CDR3 is CASSLAFNTEAFF. The CDR3 DNA reads as TGTGCCAGCAGCTTGGCATTCAACACTGAAGCTTTCTTT.

This clone was detected a few times. J is TRBJ2-5 and V is TRBV15; D may be TRBD1 (6 bases). CDR1 and CDR2 from the germline V gene are LNHNV and YYDKDF (reference sequence). V was trimmed by 8 bases and J by 1 base, leaving 11 bases between them. The CDR3 consists of 13 residues. CDR3 in DNA: TGTGCCACCGTCGTAGGGGGCCAAGAGACCCAGTACTTC. This translates into CATVVGGQETQYF.